This T cell receptor beta chain was sequenced during a study of blood T cell repertoires in COVID-19. Participants' own reports of clinical history determined their cohort assignment. Only in-frame clones appear in the TCRdb table, and some are missing; sequencing was by immunoSEQ multiplex PCR. There are 150,000 to 200,000 clones in the sample; under 90% occur only once, and about 12% lies in the top ten. This clone was counted a few times. The sample comprised PBMCs or T cells enriched from blood (not recorded which). The receptor was isolated from a man aged 45-60 years who had recovered from COVID-19.

The CDR3 here is CASFPRTGVADTQYF. The CDR3 DNA sequence: TGTGCCAGCTTCCCCCGGACAGGGGTGGCAGATACGCAGTATTTT. The chain couples TRBV18 to TRBJ2-3; 9 bases map to TRBD1. The germline CDR1 and CDR2 sequences are KGHSH and LQKENI. Trimming cost V 7 bases and J 4 bases; bases outside gene matches: 9. The CDR3 has 15 amino acids.